A selection of T cell receptor beta chains follows, all from one sample in a study of blood T cell repertoires in COVID-19. Produced via immunoSEQ multiplex PCR; TCRdb's table is partial and in-frame only. The repertoire consists of 120,000 or so clones, with more than 75% occurring once and the leading ten covering roughly 1.4%. Sequencing was done on a sample of peripheral blood. These receptor sequences come from a human donor in a cohort sampled during active COVID-19. Both conserved end residues are part of each CDR3. D genes are given only for firm matches. The size field is filled for only some rows; it gives once, few, many or a size class.

clone size	D gene	V gene	J gene	CDR3 protein	CDR3 DNA
NA	NA	TRBV27	TRBJ1-5	CATWGGAGQPQHF	TGTGCCACCTGGGGGGGGGCTGGTCAGCCCCAGCATTTT
NA	NA	TRBV9	TRBJ1-5	CASGGRENQPQHF	TGTGCCAGCGGTGGGAGGGAAAATCAGCCCCAGCATTTT
NA	TRBD2	TRBV28	TRBJ2-1	CASSFGTSGTNEQFF	TGTGCCAGCAGTTTTGGGACTAGCGGGACCAATGAGCAGTTCTTC
NA	TRBD1	TRBV15	TRBJ1-2	CATSRDGQGASYTF	TGTGCCACCAGCAGAGACGGACAGGGGGCCAGCTACACCTTC
NA	NA	TRBV15	TRBJ2-1	CATSRDAGAEQFF	TGTGCCACCAGCAGAGATGCGGGCGCGGAGCAGTTCTTC
NA	NA	TRBV18	TRBJ2-7	CASSPPIGRVFYEQYF	TGTGCCAGCTCACCACCGATCGGCAGGGTCTTTTACGAGCAGTACTTC
once	NA	TRBV28	TRBJ1-5	CASSLVQATNQPQHF	TGTGCCAGCAGTTTGGTTCAGGCTACCAATCAGCCCCAGCATTTT
NA	TRBD2	TRBV6-5	TRBJ2-7	CASSPRLAAYEQYF	TGTGCCAGCAGTCCGCGACTAGCGGCCTACGAGCAGTACTTC
NA	TRBD1	TRBV2	TRBJ2-7	CASRGIDRGYEQYF	TGTGCCAGCAGGGGCATTGACAGGGGTTACGAGCAGTACTTC
NA	TRBD2	TRBV4-1	TRBJ2-7	CASSQGSSGITSYEQYF	TGCGCCAGCAGTCAGGGGTCTAGCGGGATTACGTCCTACGAGCAGTACTTC
NA	TRBD1	TRBV28	TRBJ1-4	CASRGQGNEKLFF	TGTGCCAGCAGGGGACAGGGTAATGAAAAACTGTTTTTT
NA	TRBD2	TRBV18	TRBJ2-7	CASSPKPGGEQYF	TGTGCCAGCTCGCCGAAACCGGGGGGGGAGCAGTACTTC
few	NA	TRBV13	TRBJ2-7	CASSFSPRGGIYEQYF	TGTGCCAGCAGCTTTTCCCCAAGAGGCGGAATCTACGAGCAGTACTTC
once	NA	TRBV7-2	TRBJ2-2	CASRGTGTGELFF	TGTGCCAGCAGGGGGACTGGCACCGGGGAGCTGTTTTTT
NA	NA	TRBV23-1	TRBJ2-7	CASSQSFAESHSYEQYF	TGCGCCAGCAGTCAATCGTTTGCCGAGAGTCACTCCTACGAGCAGTACTTC
once	NA	TRBV5-1	TRBJ2-5	CASSLNRAETQYF	TGCGCCAGCAGCTTAAACAGGGCGGAGACCCAGTACTTC
NA	NA	TRBV6-1	TRBJ2-1	CASSENGGYNEQFF	TGTGCCAGCAGTGAAAACGGGGGTTATAATGAGCAGTTCTTC
NA	TRBD1	TRBV7-9	TRBJ2-3	CASSFSQGVYTQYF	TGTGCCAGCAGCTTCTCGCAGGGGGTTTATACGCAGTATTTT
NA	NA	TRBV4-1	TRBJ2-5	CASSQVQSTQETQYF	TGCGCCAGCAGCCAAGTACAGAGTACGCAAGAGACCCAGTACTTC
NA	TRBD1	TRBV15	TRBJ2-7	CATSRSGQLYEQYF	TGTGCCACCAGCAGATCGGGACAGCTCTACGAGCAGTACTTC
NA	TRBD2	TRBV2	TRBJ2-7	CASSAWGLAGGEQYF	TGTGCCAGCAGCGCCTGGGGACTAGCGGGGGGAGAGCAGTACTTC
NA	NA	TRBV28	TRBJ2-1	CASRPGGGSYNEQFF	TGTGCCAGCCGGCCGGGGGGCGGCTCCTACAATGAGCAGTTCTTC
NA	NA	TRBV28	TRBJ2-3	CASSYPPRQYF	TGTGCCAGCAGTTACCCCCCGAGGCAGTATTTT
NA	TRBD2	TRBV7-9	TRBJ2-5	CASSRPHGLDPGETQYF	TGTGCCAGCAGCCGACCCCACGGACTAGACCCCGGAGAGACCCAGTACTTC
NA	TRBD2	TRBV5-4	TRBJ2-3	CASSFPGGYTSTDTQYF	TGTGCCAGCAGCTTTCCGGGAGGGTACACTAGCACAGATACGCAGTATTTT
NA	NA	TRBV29-1	TRBJ2-1	CSVEGVTIGGLGEQFF	TGCAGCGTTGAAGGGGTGACTATCGGTGGTTTAGGTGAGCAGTTCTTC
NA	NA	TRBV19	TRBJ2-5	CASSIRDETQYF	TGTGCCAGTAGTATACGAGATGAGACCCAGTACTTC
NA	NA	TRBV11-2	TRBJ2-1	CASSLQQVSSYNEQFF	TGTGCCAGCAGCTTACAACAGGTTAGCTCCTACAATGAGCAGTTCTTC
NA	TRBD1	TRBV7-6	TRBJ1-2	CASSGTAPSEDRGDPYGYTF	TGTGCCAGCAGCGGGACGGCCCCCTCGGAGGACAGGGGAGATCCCTATGGCTACACCTTC
NA	NA	TRBV19	TRBJ1-3	CASSITVAGNTIYF	TGTGCCAGTAGTATAACAGTAGCTGGAAACACCATATATTTT
NA	NA	TRBV12-3/TRBV12-4	TRBJ1-5	CASSLGGGQPQHF	TGTGCCAGCAGTTTAGGGGGCGGCCAGCCCCAGCATTTT
NA	TRBD1	TRBV7-9	TRBJ1-5	CASQGGGGGNQPQHF	TGTGCCAGCCAGGGGGGCGGTGGTGGCAATCAGCCCCAGCATTTT
NA	TRBD1	TRBV28	TRBJ2-7	CATAVHGTGVGEQYF	TGTGCCACCGCGGTCCATGGGACAGGGGTAGGCGAGCAGTACTTC
once	TRBD1	TRBV13	TRBJ2-7	CASSLGQGTYEQYF	TGTGCCAGCAGCTTAGGACAGGGGACCTACGAGCAGTACTTC
NA	NA	TRBV27	TRBJ2-5	CASSFSGVGETQYF	TGTGCCAGCAGTTTTTCCGGGGTCGGGGAGACCCAGTACTTC
once	TRBD1	TRBV9	TRBJ2-7	CASSPRDRVSYEQYF	TGTGCCAGCAGCCCTCGGGACAGGGTCTCCTACGAGCAGTACTTC
NA	NA	TRBV4-2	TRBJ1-2	CASSQELATNYGYTF	TGTGCCAGCAGCCAAGAGCTAGCGACTAACTATGGCTACACCTTC
NA	NA	TRBV19	TRBJ2-7	CASSEGRTAISYEQYF	TGTGCCAGTAGTGAAGGGAGGACCGCTATCTCCTACGAGCAGTACTTC
NA	NA	TRBV19	TRBJ2-3	CASSIGPGVDTQYF	TGTGCCAGTAGTATAGGGCCGGGAGTGGATACGCAGTATTTT
NA	NA	TRBV9	TRBJ1-3	CASSVQRDRGNTIYF	TGTGCCAGCAGCGTCCAGAGGGATCGAGGAAACACCATATATTTT
NA	NA	TRBV5-4	TRBJ2-5	CASSLEQGWETQYF	TGTGCCAGCAGCTTGGAGCAGGGTTGGGAGACCCAGTACTTC
once	NA	TRBV18	TRBJ2-1	CASSLGSSYNEQFF	TGTGCCAGCTCACTCGGGAGCTCCTACAATGAGCAGTTCTTC
NA	TRBD2	TRBV4-2	TRBJ2-1	CASSQDLAGGPTGNEQFF	TGTGCCAGCAGCCAAGATCTAGCGGGAGGGCCTACGGGTAATGAGCAGTTCTTC
NA	NA	TRBV20-1	TRBJ1-2	CSATGYTF	TGCAGTGCTACGGGCTACACCTTC
NA	TRBD1	TRBV7-8	TRBJ2-1	CASSATGPTYNEQFF	TGTGCCAGCAGCGCGACAGGGCCTACATACAATGAGCAGTTCTTC
few	NA	TRBV10-1	TRBJ1-5	CASSESSQPQHF	TGCGCCAGCAGTGAGTCGAGCCAGCCCCAGCATTTT
NA	TRBD1	TRBV7-8	TRBJ2-7	CASIATPVLRIQGTDEQYF	TGTGCCAGCATCGCAACCCCGGTACTTAGAATTCAGGGGACAGACGAGCAGTACTTC
NA	NA	TRBV5-4	TRBJ2-3	CASSGPDTDTQYF	TGTGCCAGCAGCGGCCCCGACACAGATACGCAGTATTTT